This T cell receptor (beta chain) is from a study of T cell responses to AZD1222 COVID-19 vaccine. Repertoires were generated with immunoSEQ multiplex PCR, while TCRdb's copy carries only in-frame clones and drops some. The top ten hold under 2.5% of the sample, which has 120,000 to 150,000 clones, about 87% seen once. Germline V lookup: CDR1 SGHKS, CDR2 YYEKEE (reference sequence). The CDR3 consists of 15 residues. The V end was cut by 1 base, the J end by 0 bases, with 8 bases between. Study-wide results and caveats: Baseline serostatus was positive in only a handful of AZD1222 recipients. Among vaccine-associated CD4 TCRs, coverage spanned spike, with dominance at 160-218 and 743-854.

This clone appeared once. The antigen is not known. This sequence was found in an adult in good health. The chain is built from TRBV5-5 and TRBJ1-3; possible D gene TRBD1, 5 bases. This sample comprised peripheral blood, obtained on day 0 of AZD1222 vaccination. In nucleotides, the CDR3 is TGTGCCAGCAGCTTGAGGGGAATCTCTGGAAACACCATATATTTT. Encoded protein: CASSLRGISGNTIYF.